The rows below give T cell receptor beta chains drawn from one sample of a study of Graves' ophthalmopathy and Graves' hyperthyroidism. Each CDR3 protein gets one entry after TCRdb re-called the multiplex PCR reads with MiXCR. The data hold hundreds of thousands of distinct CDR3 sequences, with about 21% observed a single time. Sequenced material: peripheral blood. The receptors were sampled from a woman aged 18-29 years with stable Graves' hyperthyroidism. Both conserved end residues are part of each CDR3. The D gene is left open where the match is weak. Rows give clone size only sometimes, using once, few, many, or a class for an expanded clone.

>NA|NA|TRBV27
CASSLSAGTSTEAFF
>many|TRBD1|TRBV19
CASSPMDRAGQPQHF
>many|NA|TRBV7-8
CASSLARPNGPYNYEQYF
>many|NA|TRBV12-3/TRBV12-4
CASSLDRNVEAFF
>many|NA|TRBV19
CASSLALDSYEQYF
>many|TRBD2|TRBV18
CASSPGSGRSYEQYF
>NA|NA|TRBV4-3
CASSQDWSNQPDTQYF
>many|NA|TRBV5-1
CASSSTLSRAHEQYF
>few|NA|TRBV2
CASAPTGWGAGYF
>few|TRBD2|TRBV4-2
CASSQGETSGSQETQYF
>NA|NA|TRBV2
CASSPDRGENYGYTF